The 24 T cell receptor beta chains below all came from one sample that was sequenced in a study of blood T cells in healthy people across ages. Through a sample-barcoded 5' primer and a J-beta primer mix, a second PCR was run for 7 to 11 cycles. TCRdb reprocessed the 5' RACE reads via MiXCR and lists one record per CDR3 protein. Seen here are a few hundred thousand distinct CDR3 sequences, approximately 30% observed once, and the top ten hold approximately 17%. The source material was blood. These receptors all come from a woman aged 70-85 years in good health.

This chain uses TRBV20-1 with TRBJ2-5; D gene unclear. This CDR3 has 12 amino acids. Trimming cost V 4 bases and J 5 bases, with 11 bases left between them. From germline, CDR1 is DFQATT and CDR2 SNEGSKA (reference sequence). The CDR3: CSANGLDETQYF. The CDR3 DNA is TGCAGTGCTAATGGATTGGATGAGACCCAGTACTTC.

This chain uses TRBV29-1 with TRBJ2-1; 7 bases are shared with TRBD1. Matching the DNA end better, TRBJ2-7 makes the J call doubtful. Looked up from germline, CDR1 is SQVTM and CDR2 is ANQGSEA. This CDR3 is 17 amino acids long. The DNA for the CDR3 is TGCAGCGTTGGACCGACTCTTCAGGGGGACCCCTCCTACGAGCAGTACTTC. It specifies CSVGPTLQGDPSYEQYF.

This clonotype was counted only a few times. One end of the junction varies from germline; a read error may be responsible. The chain joins TRBV27 to TRBJ1-2; 8 bases agree with TRBD1. Germline CDR1 and CDR2: MNHEY and SMNVEV (reference sequence). The CDR3 has 16 residues. Here the CDR3 DNA reads TGTGCCAGCAGTCTATCTTTGGCAGGGGGCCTCTATGGCTACACCTTC. Its protein product is CASSLSLAGGLYGYTF.

This clonotype was observed at least ten times. The V and J genes are TRBV20-1 and TRBJ2-4, with D perhaps matching TRBD2 (5 bases). In germline, CDR1 is DFQATT, CDR2 SNEGSKA (reference sequence). V shed 6 bases and J shed 7 bases, with 22 bases lying between them. The CDR3 has 15 residues. The CDR3 region has the DNA TGCAGTGCGAGGCTTTTAACGGGAAAGCGCAACATTCAGTACTTC. Translation gives CSARLLTGKRNIQYF.

This clonotype appeared many times. This chain links TRBV27 with TRBJ1-1, with D maybe TRBD1 (6 bases). The CDR3 consists of 16 residues. Trimming shortened V by 3 bases and J by 1 base, and 15 bases separated the two germline ends. CDR1 is MNHEY, CDR2 SMNVEV, per germline (reference sequence). CDR3: CASSLGAARANTEAFF. CDR3 in DNA: TGTGCCAGCAGTTTGGGGGCCGCCAGGGCGAACACTGAAGCTTTCTTT.

The rearrangement joins TRBV20-1 to TRBJ1-4; D unclear. This CDR3 is built from 16 residues. Germline CDR1 DFQATT, CDR2 SNEGSKA (reference sequence). Trimming stripped 3 bases from V and 7 bases from J, with 21 bases between. The CDR3 nucleotides read TGCAGTGCTAGGAGCGACATCCACCCTTGGAGTGAAAAACTGTTTTTT. Translation: CSARSDIHPWSEKLFF.

This clonotype was recorded a few times. The chain links TRBV7-2 to TRBJ2-1, with 7 positions matching TRBD1. The V segment lost 3 bases and the J segment 2 bases; nucleotides outside the gene matches: 4. The CDR3 has 15 amino acids. Germline loops: CDR1 SGHTA, CDR2 FQGNSA. The CDR3 spells CASSFGGTAYNEQFF. For the CDR3, the DNA is TGTGCCAGCAGCTTCGGTGGGACAGCCTACAATGAGCAGTTCTTC. Looking up the rest from reference TRBV7-2 and TRBJ2-1 gives the full variable domain: GAGVSQSPSNKVTEKGKDVELRCDPISGHTALYWYRQSLGQGLEFLIYFQGNSAPDKSGLPSDRFSAERTGGSVSTLTIQRTQQEDSAVYLCASSFGGTAYNEQFFGPGTRLTVL.

This clonotype turned up a few times. J is TRBJ2-5 and V is TRBV20-1, with D tentatively TRBD1 (5 bases). Gene TRBJ2-7 matches the end of the DNA better, so the J call may be wrong. This CDR3 has 15 residues. Germline V gene sequence: CDR1 DFQATT, CDR2 SNEGSKA (reference sequence). The DNA for the CDR3 is TGCAGTGCTAGCTCCCCTTCCCAGGGTTCCTACGAGCAGTACTTC. The encoded protein is CSASSPSQGSYEQYF.

V is TRBV6-6 and J is TRBJ2-3; TRBD2 matches 8 bases. This CDR3 has 17 amino acids. V lost 4 bases, J lost 0 bases, and 9 bases stayed unmatched. Per germline, CDR1 MNHNY and CDR2 SVGAGI (reference sequence). CDR3 nucleotides: TGTGCCAGCAGTTCCCAATCACTAGCGGCTAGCACAGATACGCAGTATTTT. Translating it yields CASSSQSLAASTDTQYF.

About this clonotype itself: An end of the junction differs from the germline gene, which may be a read error. The rearrangement joins TRBV12-5 to TRBJ1-2, with 8 bases that match TRBD1. The CDR3 extends over 16 amino acids. CDR1 and CDR2 from the germline V gene are LGHNT and FRNRAP. This CDR3 is CASGWGTGSANYGYTF. DNA for the CDR3: TGTGCTAGTGGTTGGGGGACAGGTTCAGCTAACTACGGCTACACCTTC. Full variable domain (rest looked up from reference TRBV12-5 and TRBJ1-2): DARVTQTPRHKVTEMGQEVTMRCQPILGHNTVFWYRQTMMQGLELLAYFRNRAPLDDSGMPKDRFSAEMPDATLATLKIQPSEPRDSAVYFCASGWGTGSANYGYTFGSGTRLTVV.

This clonotype was seen a handful of times. The chain combines TRBV9 with TRBJ2-5; D may correspond to TRBD1 or TRBD2 (6 bases each). CDR3 length equals 15 residues. The germline V gene has CDR1 SGDLS and CDR2 YYNGEE. The V end lost 3 bases, the J end lost 4 bases, and 16 bases lay between the germline ends. The CDR3 region is CASSGPRGGGETQYF. The CDR3 nucleotides are TGTGCCAGCAGCGGTCCCAGGGGAGGAGGAGAGACCCAGTACTTC.

This clonotype was recorded a few times. The chain uses TRBV11-1 and TRBJ2-3; 8 nucleotides line up with TRBD2. V shed 3 bases and J 6 bases; nucleotides not matched to a gene: 5. This CDR3 spans 14 amino acids. Looked up from germline, CDR1 is SGHAT and CDR2 is FQDESV (reference sequence). The CDR3 spells CASSFGTRADTQYF. Written as DNA, the CDR3 is TGTGCCAGCAGCTTCGGGACTAGGGCGGATACGCAGTATTTT.

This clonotype was seen only a few times. The rearrangement uses TRBV20-1 and TRBJ2-5; D might be TRBD1 or TRBD2, each matching 5 bases. Per the germline V gene, CDR1 is DFQATT and CDR2 is SNEGSKA (reference sequence). This CDR3 spans 14 amino acids. Trimming pared 0 bases from V and 4 bases from J, leaving 12 bases between. The CDR3 sequence is CSARDRGRTETQYF. CDR3 DNA: TGCAGTGCTAGAGATCGGGGCAGGACAGAGACCCAGTACTTC.

This clonotype was recorded a few times. The rearrangement joins TRBV20-1 to TRBJ2-2; perhaps TRBD1 as D (6 bases). Trimming took off 0 bases at V and 5 bases at J, with 7 bases between the two ends. Germline CDR1 reads DFQATT; CDR2 reads SNEGSKA (reference sequence). CDR3 size: 13 residues. CDR3 in amino acids: CSARDGQTGELFF. CDR3 in DNA: TGCAGTGCTAGAGATGGACAGACCGGGGAGCTGTTTTTT.

A few counts support this clonotype. The rearrangement uses TRBV27 and TRBJ1-1; D is perhaps TRBD1 (6 bases). This CDR3 spans 11 amino acids. Germline values: CDR1 MNHEY, CDR2 SMNVEV (reference sequence). V was trimmed by 3 bases and J by 10 bases, leaving 9 bases between them. In nucleotides, the CDR3 is TGTGCCAGCAGTTTCAGGGGTACAGCTTTCTTT. Residues: CASSFRGTAFF.

In its sample, this clonotype was seen a few times. The J gene is TRBJ1-2, the V gene TRBV6-6; 7 positions match TRBD1. The CDR3 covers 14 residues. Trimming at V came to 8 bases and at J to 5 bases, leaving 11 bases not matched to a gene. Germline V CDR1 and CDR2: MNHNY, SVGAGI (reference sequence). The CDR3 here is CASVVGDSIYGYTF. The CDR3, as DNA: TGTGCCAGCGTGGTGGGGGACAGTATTTATGGCTACACCTTC.

The rearrangement uses TRBV9 and TRBJ2-5; D may be TRBD2 (7 bases). V was trimmed by 4 bases and J by 6 bases, leaving 28 bases between them. Germline V CDR1 and CDR2: SGDLS, YYNGEE. This CDR3 is built from 18 residues. The CDR3: CASSLRGRGPQFGKTQYF. The CDR3 DNA reads as TGTGCCAGCAGCCTCCGGGGGCGGGGGCCCCAATTTGGAAAGACCCAGTACTTC.

This rearrangement joins TRBV5-1 to TRBJ2-5, with TRBD1 matching over 10 bases. V lost 0 bases, J lost 2 bases, and 4 bases stayed unmatched. The length of the CDR3 is 16 residues. CDR1 and CDR2 from the germline V gene are SGHRS and YFSETQ. Written as DNA, the CDR3 is TGCGCCAGCAGCTTGGGGGGACAGGGGCCACAAGAGACCCAGTACTTC. This translates into CASSLGGQGPQETQYF. Based on the CDR3 plus reference TRBV5-1 and TRBJ2-5, the full variable domain is KAGVTQTPRYLIKTRGQQVTLSCSPISGHRSVSWYQQTPGQGLQFLFEYFSETQRNKGNFPGRFSGRQFSNSRSEMNVSTLELGDSALYLCASSLGGQGPQETQYFGPGTRLLVL.

The chain joins TRBV6-2 or TRBV6-3 to TRBJ2-5, with 7 bases aligning to TRBD2. Trimming removed 0 bases from V and 0 bases from J; junction bases left unmatched: 1. CDR1 is MNHEY and CDR2 is SVGEGT in the germline V gene. CDR3 length: 15 amino acids. CDR3 region: CASSYSLADQETQYF. The CDR3 DNA reads TGTGCCAGCAGTTACTCCCTAGCGGACCAAGAGACCCAGTACTTC.

CDR3 in amino acids: CASSPGTPRNTEAFF. The CDR3 nucleotides are TGTGCCAGCAGCCCGGGGACCCCCAGAAACACTGAAGCTTTCTTT. The genes are TRBV5-5 and TRBJ1-1; D may be TRBD1 (5 bases). Trimming removed 4 bases from V and 2 bases from J, with 15 bases in between. Germline lookup yields CDR1 SGHKS and CDR2 YYEKEE (reference sequence). The CDR3 is 15 residues long.

Regarding this clonotype: The missing conserved phenylalanine or tryptophan at the end of this CDR3 makes a read error likely. The chain is built from TRBV5-1 and TRBJ1-1; no firm D call. The CDR3 runs to 13 residues. The ends were cut back, 0 bases at V and 4 bases at J, with 7 bases in the middle. Germline V lookup: CDR1 SGHRS, CDR2 YFSETQ. The CDR3 nucleotides are TGCGCCAGCAGCTTGGGGACGCGCACTGAAGCTTTCTCT. It codes for CASSLGTRTEAFS.

The chain carries TRBV2 and TRBJ1-6, with 7 bases fitting TRBD1. With 1 base clipped from V and 10 bases from J, the junction kept 7 bases outside the gene matches. The germline gives CDR1 SNHLY, CDR2 FYNNEI. This CDR3 is built from 15 residues. CDR3 DNA sequence: TGTGCCAGCAGTGAAGGCCGCCAGGGGGGATCACCCCTCCACTTT. Its translation is CASSEGRQGGSPLHF.

The chain joins TRBV7-9 to TRBJ1-2; D gene ambiguous. The germline V gene has CDR1 SEHNR and CDR2 FQNEAQ (reference sequence). The CDR3 consists of 12 residues. Trimming pared 5 bases from V and 4 bases from J, leaving 8 bases between. The CDR3 region has the DNA TGTGCCAGCAGCCAGGATCTCTATGGCTACACCTTC. This gives the protein CASSQDLYGYTF.

The CDR3 nucleotides read TGTGCCAGCAGCCAAGGGGGTACTGGGGCCAACGTCCTGACTTTC. Protein: CASSQGGTGANVLTF. J is TRBJ2-6 and V is TRBV3-1; D unresolved. This CDR3 contains 15 residues. The germline CDR1 and CDR2 sequences are LGHDT and YNNKEL (reference sequence). Trimming shortened V by 1 base and J by 2 bases, and 6 bases separated the two germline ends.